This T cell receptor (beta chain) was captured in a study of T cell repertoires in cytomegalovirus infection. In TCRdb, the reads were re-called with MiXCR into one record per CDR3 protein. The repertoire has hundreds of thousands of distinct CDR3 sequences, approximately 31% of them found once; the top ten carry 10% to 15%. Germline CDR1 SGHVS, CDR2 FNYEAQ. This CDR3 has 18 amino acids. Losses at the gene ends were 4 bases for V and 2 bases for J; bases not matched to a gene: 11. As to this clonotype: Its cognate antigen is unknown. A much larger clone sits a single nucleotide away, making a read error possible.

The clonotype comes from a human donor in good health (CMV status not recorded). Some clones in this sample may be carry-over from other donors' samples. This rearrangement joins TRBV7-6 to TRBJ2-1, with 10 nucleotides matching TRBD1. Sequencing was performed on cultured CD8+ T cells from PBMCs, taken from culture after CMV antigen stimulation. The CDR3 spells CASSSRDRGPPTYNEQFF. The CDR3 nucleotides read TGTGCCAGCAGCTCCCGGGACAGGGGACCCCCCACCTACAATGAGCAGTTCTTC.